These 5 T cell receptor beta chains came from one sample sequenced in a study of blood T cell repertoires in COVID-19. Method: immunoSEQ multiplex PCR; TCRdb's copy keeps in-frame clones and lacks some. The repertoire holds 110,000 or so clones, with 88% as singletons. Sequencing was carried out using peripheral blood. Receptor source: a woman in her 70s who had recovered from COVID-19.

This chain uses TRBV28 with TRBJ1-4; 7 positions match TRBD1. V was pared by 7 bases and J by 8 bases, with 13 bases of the junction left unmatched. The V gene's germline CDR1 is MDHEN and CDR2 SYDVKM. The CDR3 covers 15 residues. CDR3 DNA: TGTGCCAGCAAAGGAGGAGGGGGCGCTTTAGAAAAACTGTTTTTT. It translates to CASKGGGGALEKLFF.

The rearrangement joins TRBV12-3 or TRBV12-4 to TRBJ2-5; a weak D match, TRBD2 (7 bases). The CDR3 has 13 residues. With 4 bases removed from V and 5 bases from J, the gap between germline ends came to 11 bases. CDR3: CASSWGGLETQYF. The DNA for the CDR3 is TGTGCCAGCAGTTGGGGGGGGCTGGAGACCCAGTACTTC.

This clone was counted once. V is TRBV15 and J is TRBJ1-2; D is unclear. CDR3 length: 14 residues. CDR1 and CDR2 from the germline V gene are LNHNV and YYDKDF (reference sequence). V was cut by 0 bases and J by 4 bases, with 9 bases left in between. The CDR3 nucleotides are TGTGCCACCAGCAGAGATCCGGAGAGCTATGGCTACACCTTC. It is translated as CATSRDPESYGYTF.

This clone appeared once. The chain links TRBV27 to TRBJ1-1, with 7 bases lining up with TRBD1. Germline assignment: CDR1 MNHEY and CDR2 SMNVEV (reference sequence). The V and J ends lost 3 bases and 9 bases, in that order; junction bases with no gene match: 4. This CDR3 is 12 amino acids long. CDR3 in amino acids: CASSLVRGQAFF. CDR3 sequence (DNA): TGTGCCAGCAGTTTGGTGAGGGGGCAAGCTTTCTTT.

The gene calls are TRBV19 and TRBJ1-2; a possible D gene is TRBD1 (6 bases). This CDR3 region has 15 residues. V lost 3 bases and J lost 6, with 17 bases in between. Germline V CDR1 and CDR2: LNHDA, SQIVND (reference sequence). CDR3 loop: CASSILDRLGDGYTF. The CDR3 DNA reads TGTGCCAGTAGTATTCTAGACAGGTTGGGAGATGGCTACACCTTC.